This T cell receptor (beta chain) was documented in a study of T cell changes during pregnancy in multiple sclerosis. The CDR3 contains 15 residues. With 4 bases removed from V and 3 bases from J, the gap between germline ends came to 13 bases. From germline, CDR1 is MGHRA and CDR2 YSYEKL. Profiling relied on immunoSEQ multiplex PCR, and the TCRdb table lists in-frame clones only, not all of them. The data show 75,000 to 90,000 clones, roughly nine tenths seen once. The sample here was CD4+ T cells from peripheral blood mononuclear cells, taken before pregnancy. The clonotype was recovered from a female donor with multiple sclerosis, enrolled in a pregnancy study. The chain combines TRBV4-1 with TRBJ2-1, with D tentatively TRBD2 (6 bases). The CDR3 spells CASSPVEGRYNEQFF. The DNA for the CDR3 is TGCGCCAGCAGCCCGGTGGAGGGCCGCTACAATGAGCAGTTCTTC.